The 16 T cell receptor beta chains below were found in one sample sequenced in a study of cytomegalovirus exposure and HLA in healthy donors. Profiling relied on immunoSEQ multiplex PCR, and the TCRdb table lists in-frame clones only, not all of them. The sample holds some 70,000 clones, roughly 96% seen once. Source material: PBMCs. These receptors came from a young man in good health and CMV-seronegative.

V is TRBV5-1 and J is TRBJ1-1, with 10 bases matching TRBD1. J was trimmed by 0 bases and V by 0 bases; bases with no gene match: 5. Germline CDR1 is SGHRS and CDR2 is YFSETQ. CDR3 size: 17 residues. CDR3 sequence: CASSLGQGARLNTEAFF. DNA for the CDR3: TGCGCCAGCAGCTTGGGACAGGGGGCGCGGCTGAACACTGAAGCTTTCTTT. Drawing the rest from reference TRBV5-1 and TRBJ1-1, the complete variable domain is KAGVTQTPRYLIKTRGQQVTLSCSPISGHRSVSWYQQTPGQGLQFLFEYFSETQRNKGNFPGRFSGRQFSNSRSEMNVSTLELGDSALYLCASSLGQGARLNTEAFFGQGTRLTVV.

The genes are TRBV18 and TRBJ1-2; the match to TRBD1 covers 9 bases. The CDR3 spans 15 residues. After removal of 2 bases from V and 3 bases from J, the junction contained 4 bases not matched to a gene. The germline CDR1 and CDR2 sequences are KGHSH and LQKENI. In nucleotides, the CDR3 is TGTGCCAGCTCACCAGCGGGACAGGGAGACTATGGCTACACCTTC. It codes for CASSPAGQGDYGYTF.

The rearrangement links TRBV2 to TRBJ1-5; 7 bases line up with TRBD1. CDR3 length: 16 amino acids. V lost 5 bases and J lost 0; bases outside the gene matches: 7. CDR1 SNHLY and CDR2 FYNNEI come from the germline V gene. CDR3 nucleotide sequence: TGTGCCAGCAGTCTACAGGGGATCGATAGCAATCAGCCCCAGCATTTT. It translates to CASSLQGIDSNQPQHF.

This chain connects TRBV9 to TRBJ2-1, with TRBD1 matching 11 bases. Germline V gives CDR1 SGDLS, CDR2 YYNGEE. The CDR3 has 15 residues. V trimming: 3 bases; J trimming: 9 bases; junction bases outside the gene matches: 8. CDR3 sequence reads: CASSEGGTGGGEQFF. In DNA form, the CDR3 reads TGTGCCAGCAGCGAGGGAGGGACAGGGGGTGGTGAGCAGTTCTTC. The entire variable domain, with the rest obtained from reference TRBV9 and TRBJ2-1, is as follows: DSGVTQTPKHLITATGQRVTLRCSPRSGDLSVYWYQQSLDQGLQFLIQYYNGEERAKGNILERFSAQQFPDLHSELNLSSLELGDSALYFCASSEGGTGGGEQFFGPGTRLTVL.

The chain recombines TRBV6-5 with TRBJ2-1, with D unclear. The CDR3 has 14 amino acids. Germline V gives CDR1 MNHEY, CDR2 SVGAGI. V was cut by 2 bases and J by 8 bases, with 13 bases left in between. The CDR3 spells CASSYPSARHEQFF. The CDR3 DNA reads TGTGCCAGCAGTTACCCATCCGCTAGGCATGAGCAGTTCTTC.

This chain uses TRBV28 with TRBJ2-5; 7 nucleotides line up with TRBD2. The CDR3 has 14 residues. V gave up 5 bases and J gave up 5 bases; unmatched junction bases: 8. The V gene's germline CDR1 is MDHEN and CDR2 SYDVKM. Here the CDR3 reads CASSPLGGMETQYF. CDR3 in DNA: TGTGCCAGCAGTCCCCTGGGAGGGATGGAGACCCAGTACTTC.

The chain recombines TRBV25-1 with TRBJ1-2; possibly TRBD1 for D (6 bases). V lost 1 base, J lost 3 bases, and 12 bases lay in between. Germline-derived CDR1 and CDR2 are MGHDK and SYGVNS. This CDR3 region has 15 residues. CDR3 residues: CASSESLAGDYGYTF. CDR3 DNA: TGTGCCAGCAGTGAATCGCTGGCAGGGGACTATGGCTACACCTTC.

The rearrangement links TRBV6-6 to TRBJ1-2, with D perhaps TRBD1 (6 bases). With 5 bases removed from V and 6 bases from J, the gap between germline ends came to 19 bases. In germline, CDR1 is MNHNY, CDR2 SVGAGI (reference sequence). The CDR3 runs 15 residues. CDR3 DNA: TGTGCCAGCAGTCGAACCCCGTCGGGACACAATGGCTACACCTTC. As protein: CASSRTPSGHNGYTF.

The genes are TRBV30 and TRBJ1-1, with D perhaps matching TRBD1 (5 bases). Germline V lookup: CDR1 GTSNPN, CDR2 SVGIG (reference sequence). The CDR3 length is 11 residues. Trimming removed 4 bases at V and 10 bases at J, with 13 bases between. For the CDR3, the DNA is TGTGCCTGGACTGGCGGGGGGGGAGCTTTCTTT. Residues: CAWTGGGGAFF.

The chain is built from TRBV28 and TRBJ1-4, with D hard to call. CDR3 length: 15 residues. Germline lookup yields CDR1 MDHEN and CDR2 SYDVKM. Trimming took off 3 bases at V and 4 bases at J, with 12 bases between the two ends. For the CDR3, the DNA is TGTGCCAGCAGTTTTCGGTACAGAGTTAATGAAAAACTGTTTTTT. Translating gives CASSFRYRVNEKLFF.

The CDR3: CASSKNRDVGYGYTF. Here the CDR3 DNA reads TGTGCCAGCAGCAAGAACAGGGACGTCGGCTATGGCTACACCTTC. V usage is TRBV7-8 and J usage is TRBJ1-2; weak D call: TRBD1 (6 bases). Germline values: CDR1 SGHVS, CDR2 FQNEAQ. V gave up 5 bases and J gave up 4 bases, with 17 bases separating them. CDR3 size: 15 residues.

This clone was counted a single time. The junction differs from germline at one of its ends, possibly a read error. The V call is TRBV7-7, the J call TRBJ2-2; a possible D gene is TRBD1 (5 bases). CDR1 is SSHAT and CDR2 is FNYEAQ in the germline V gene (reference sequence). The CDR3 length is 14 residues. This CDR3 reads CASSLGAPAMELFF. The CDR3 coding sequence is TGTGCTAGCAGCTTAGGGGCCCCGGCGATGGAGCTGTTTTTT.

Details on this clone: At one boundary the junction diverges from the germline segment, which might be a read error. The sample has other DNA sequences that encode this CDR3 too. This chain links TRBV6-1 with TRBJ2-7; 8 bases align to TRBD1. The CDR3 extends over 15 amino acids. Germline CDR1 reads MNHNS; CDR2 reads SASEGT. In DNA, the CDR3 is TGTGCTAGCAGTGAAAGACAGGGGTCTTCCTACGAGCAGTACTTC. Protein product: CASSERQGSSYEQYF.

This clone was seen only once. This chain links TRBV28 with TRBJ2-7; 12 bases are a match to TRBD2. Germline V gene lookup returns CDR1 MDHEN and CDR2 SYDVKM. This CDR3 region has 15 residues. With 5 bases clipped from V and 4 bases from J, the junction kept 6 bases outside the gene matches. Here the CDR3 DNA reads TGTGCCAGCAGTAAAACCGGGACTAGCGGGTACGAGCAGTACTTC. This gives the protein CASSKTGTSGYEQYF. Full variable domain (rest looked up from reference TRBV28 and TRBJ2-7): DVKVTQSSRYLVKRTGEKVFLECVQDMDHENMFWYRQDPGLGLRLIYFSYDVKMKEKGDIPEGYSVSREKKERFSLILESASTNQTSMYLCASSKTGTSGYEQYFGPGTRLTVT.

V gene TRBV28 combines with J gene TRBJ1-4; possibly TRBD1 for D (6 bases). Germline lookup yields CDR1 MDHEN and CDR2 SYDVKM. The V gene lost 6 bases and the J gene lost 4 bases, with 18 bases spanning the gap. The CDR3 is 16 residues long. The CDR3 DNA reads TGTGCCAGCAGCACCGCCTCCTTAGGGGGTAATGAAAAACTGTTTTTT. Its protein product is CASSTASLGGNEKLFF.

The chain carries TRBV7-2 and TRBJ1-1; TRBD1 matches 7 bases. The V segment lost 5 bases and the J segment 5 bases; nucleotides outside the gene matches: 8. CDR3 length: 14 amino acids. In germline, CDR1 is SGHTA, CDR2 FQGNSA. The chain's CDR3 is CASSPRQGNTEAFF. The CDR3 DNA is TGTGCCAGCAGCCCCAGACAGGGAAATACTGAAGCTTTCTTT. The whole variable domain, filled in from reference TRBV7-2 and TRBJ1-1, reads GAGVSQSPSNKVTEKGKDVELRCDPISGHTALYWYRQSLGQGLEFLIYFQGNSAPDKSGLPSDRFSAERTGGSVSTLTIQRTQQEDSAVYLCASSPRQGNTEAFFGQGTRLTVV.